The sequence of this TCR beta chain was determined in a study of blood T cell repertoires in COVID-19 (TCRdb year 2020). Regarding the research as a whole: Samples covering the acute and convalescent phases of COVID-19 were provided by collaborators in the United States, Italy and Spain. Deeply sampled blood TCRbeta repertoires from subjects exposed to, actively infected with, or recovered from COVID-19 were included in the dataset. The material from the prospective study consisted of cDNA or gDNA derived from T cells, B-cell-depleted T cells, or PBMCs. HLA class I and class II types, where available, came from metadata supplied by the sample provider rather than from assay-based typing. The sample metadata nearly always contained a de-identified subject ID, COVID-19 status, age in years and sex. Samples were obtained from the ongoing ImmuneRACE study (first 160 participants) and from 1,254 subjects provided by 6 global collaborators. The repertoires were released in a freely available public database intended as a resource for research on the immune response to SARS-CoV-2. General conclusions and limits of the study: Clinical and demographic metadata were provided uncurated, with the amount varying by source and participant.

The immunoSEQ Assay, a bias-controlled multiplex PCR, was used to amplify TCRbeta CDR3 regions from genomic DNA. Under the source paper's analysis protocol: The number of nucleated cells in each sample was estimated by amplification of reference gene primers within the assay. To quantify the absolute abundance of each unique TCRbeta CDR3 rearrangement, sequence reads were collapsed and filtered. For each sample, productive Simpson clonality was calculated by taking the square root of Simpson's diversity index across productive rearrangements. The immuneACCESS repertoire file appears here via TCRdb, limited to in-frame rearrangements. These files lack a portion of the clones; in checked studies, under half of the deficit traces to unresolved V genes, and the cause of the others is not known. V and J calls and clone size come straight from that table; D and trimming were deduced from the DNA. The sample table records 290,000 or so clones; roughly 80% of these occur just once. The ten largest make up 5% of the sample.

Enrolling through a virtual design, the prospective study's participants ranged in age from roughly 18 to 89 years and lived across roughly 23 United States geographic areas. In the prospective study, participants were assigned to cohorts based on the clinical history participants reported in a screening survey and a study questionnaire. Exposed participants had been in contact with someone with a PCR-confirmed or clinician-diagnosed COVID-19 case within 2 weeks of study entry. In the prospective study, whole blood, serum and a nasopharyngeal or oropharyngeal swab were collected from each participant by mobile phlebotomists. Additional blood draws and questionnaires over a roughly two-month period could optionally be provided by prospective study participants. Blood samples from the prospective study were shipped frozen or at room temperature prior to DNA extraction. At the junction V is shortened by 3 bases and J by 0 bases; bases outside the gene matches: 7. From cysteine to phenylalanine, the CDR3 is 16 amino acids long. The sequence is cut down to CDR3 DNA, 48 bases in frame from base 1. The germline V gene (reference sequence) yields GTSNPN for CDR1 and SVGIG for CDR2.

Notes on this clone: The antigen it recognizes is unknown. No per-base quality is available; no much larger clone lies one base away.

The sequence was collected from a man aged 35 to 55 who had been exposed to COVID-19. The chain is made from TRBV30 and TRBJ1-4; TRBD1 aligns with 7 central bases. Sequencing input: PBMCs or T cells enriched from blood (not recorded which). The CDR3 corresponds to CAWRTGISATNEKLFF. The DNA is as follows: TGTGCCTGGAGGACAGGGATTAGTGCAACTAATGAAAAACTGTTTTTT.